The next 30 T cell receptor beta chains were all read from a single sample in a study of blood T cell repertoires in COVID-19. Only in-frame clones appear in the TCRdb table, and some are missing; sequencing was by immunoSEQ multiplex PCR. Of under 250,000 clones in the sample, roughly 85% are singletons; the top ten hold 8.5% to 9.5%. Sequencing used PBMCs or T cells enriched from blood (not recorded which). Receptors were obtained from a woman in her forties or fifties with acute COVID-19.

The rearrangement links TRBV10-3 to TRBJ1-3; 7 positions match TRBD1. The length of the CDR3 is 12 residues. V lost 8 bases and J lost 2; bases outside the gene matches: 0. Germline lookup yields CDR1 ENHRY and CDR2 SYGVKD. The CDR3 DNA reads as TGTGCCATCGGGACAGCTGGAAACACCATATATTTT. This sequence encodes CAIGTAGNTIYF.

V usage is TRBV19 and J usage is TRBJ1-1, with 7 bases that match TRBD1. Germline values: CDR1 LNHDA, CDR2 SQIVND (reference sequence). V was clipped by 3 bases and J by 4 bases; unmatched bases: 5. The length of the CDR3 is 14 residues. CDR3: CASSIGTVVTEAFF. The DNA for the CDR3 is TGTGCCAGTAGTATCGGGACAGTCGTCACTGAAGCTTTCTTT.

The chain has TRBV2 and TRBJ1-3; D is unresolved. Germline V gene data show CDR1 as SNHLY and CDR2 as FYNNEI. The V and J ends lost 4 bases and 4 bases respectively, with 5 bases between them. CDR3 length equals 12 residues. The CDR3 bases are TGTGCCAGCAGTGCACAGGGAAACACCATATATTTT. Its translation is CASSAQGNTIYF.

The CDR3 bases are TGTGCCAGCAGCGTACAGGGGTGGAATTCACCCCTCCACTTT. Protein: CASSVQGWNSPLHF. The J gene is TRBJ1-6, the V gene TRBV2, with 7 bases matching TRBD1. Germline CDR1 SNHLY, CDR2 FYNNEI. Trimming removed 6 bases from V and 7 bases from J; junction bases left unmatched: 6. This CDR3 is built from 14 residues.

This clone appeared once. J is TRBJ1-2 and V is TRBV24-1, with D perhaps matching TRBD1 (5 bases). Germline V gene data show CDR1 as KGHDR and CDR2 as SFDVKD. V lost 5 bases and J 3 bases, leaving 12 bases between the germline ends. This CDR3 is built from 14 residues. DNA for the CDR3: TGTGCCACCAGTGGAGCAGGGCAGGACTATGGCTACACCTTC. Its protein product is CATSGAGQDYGYTF.

On this clone itself: This same CDR3 is encoded by further DNA sequences in the sample. This chain joins TRBV19 and TRBJ2-3; TRBD2 is a possible D gene (6 bases). Germline CDR1 is LNHDA and CDR2 is SQIVND (reference sequence). V lost 3 bases, J lost 0 bases, and 7 bases lay in between. The CDR3 is 14 amino acids. CDR3 coding DNA: TGTGCCAGTAGTATCCGGGGGAGCACAGATACGCAGTATTTT. It translates to CASSIRGSTDTQYF.

This chain uses TRBV5-4 with TRBJ2-5; 8 bases fit TRBD2. This CDR3 spans 16 amino acids. Trimming cost V 0 bases and J 1 base; bases outside gene matches: 5. Germline CDR1 reads SGHNT; CDR2 reads YYREEE (reference sequence). As DNA, the CDR3 is TGTGCCAGCAGCTTGGTTGGCGGGGGGCTCCAAGAGACCCAGTACTTC. Translated: CASSLVGGGLQETQYF.

The chain has TRBV4-3 and TRBJ2-7; TRBD1 might be the D (6 bases). The CDR3 spans 15 residues. Per the germline V gene, CDR1 is LGHNA and CDR2 is YSLEER. Trimming took off 0 bases at V and 1 base at J, with 10 bases between the two ends. The CDR3 sequence: CASSQEGARSYEQYF. CDR3 coding DNA: TGCGCCAGCAGCCAAGAGGGGGCCAGGTCCTACGAGCAGTACTTC.

Only one count was recorded for this clone. The chain has TRBV15 and TRBJ2-7; D unresolved. The CDR3 is made up of 16 amino acids. Germline V gives CDR1 LNHNV, CDR2 YYDKDF (reference sequence). V was cut by 0 bases and J by 1 base, with 13 bases left in between. The CDR3 loop reads CATSRDDGHYSYEQYF. The CDR3 DNA reads as TGTGCCACCAGCAGAGATGACGGTCACTATTCCTACGAGCAGTACTTC.

The chain joins TRBV19 to TRBJ1-2; maybe TRBD1 (5 bases). Germline V gives CDR1 LNHDA, CDR2 SQIVND (reference sequence). V was pared by 9 bases and J by 6 bases, with 41 bases between. The CDR3 totals 21 residues. The chain's CDR3 is CASYSHSTSLSRDGAGHGYTF. DNA of the CDR3: TGTGCCAGCTATTCCCATAGTACTTCCCTTTCCCGGGACGGAGCGGGTCATGGCTACACCTTC.

As regards this clone: With a much larger clone just one base away, this may be a read error. This sequence joins TRBV9 and TRBJ2-2, with 9 positions matching TRBD2. The CDR3 has 17 amino acids. In germline, CDR1 is SGDLS, CDR2 YYNGEE. V was pared by 10 bases and J by 6 bases, with 19 bases of the junction left unmatched. DNA of the CDR3: TGTGCCCGCCGCGGCGCGGCGGGGGGGCCTAGTTCCGGGGAGCTGTTTTTT. It encodes CARRGAAGGPSSGELFF.

This clone has a single count. CDR3 sequence (DNA): TGTGCCAGCAGCTTGAGCGGGGACGGGACTGGCTACACCTTC. It encodes CASSLSGDGTGYTF. This chain joins TRBV5-5 and TRBJ1-2, with a tentative D call TRBD1 (5 bases). This CDR3 has 14 amino acids. The germline CDR1 and CDR2 sequences are SGHKS and YYEKEE (reference sequence). The V end lost 1 base, the J end lost 7 bases, and 14 bases lay between the germline ends.

The V call is TRBV7-9, the J call TRBJ1-5; no clear D. Germline assignment: CDR1 SEHNR and CDR2 FQNEAQ (reference sequence). The CDR3 sequence is 13 residues long. V lost 5 bases, J lost 0 bases, and 5 bases lay in between. In DNA form, the CDR3 reads TGTGCCAGCAGCCCAAATAGCAATCAGCCCCAGCATTTT. This gives the protein CASSPNSNQPQHF.

The V call is TRBV5-6, the J call TRBJ1-2; 9 positions agree with TRBD1. Per germline, CDR1 SGHDT and CDR2 YYEEEE. There are 16 residues in the CDR3. J gave up 5 bases and V 0 bases, and 8 bases lay outside the gene matches. The CDR3 bases are TGTGCCAGCAGCTTGGCCCGGGACAGGGTTTATTATGGCTACACCTTC. As protein: CASSLARDRVYYGYTF.

The chain joins TRBV7-2 to TRBJ2-1, with TRBD2 identical over 16 bases. The trim removed 5 bases at V and 2 bases at J, leaving 9 bases unmatched. The CDR3 has 19 residues. The germline V gene encodes CDR1 SGHTA and CDR2 FQGNSA. DNA for the CDR3: TGTGCCAGCAGCGGACCCGGGACTAGCGGGGGGGTCGCCTACAATGAGCAGTTCTTC. Its translation is CASSGPGTSGGVAYNEQFF.

This clone was seen a few times. This sample also contains other DNA sequences that code for the same CDR3. The rearrangement joins TRBV30 to TRBJ1-5; D is possibly TRBD1 (5 bases). The germline V gene encodes CDR1 GTSNPN and CDR2 SVGIG (reference sequence). V lost 0 bases to trimming and J lost 6 bases, with 9 bases between them. This CDR3 has 13 amino acids. CDR3 nucleotides: TGTGCCTGGAGTGTCCAGGGTGGTCAGCCCCAGCATTTT. Translating it yields CAWSVQGGQPQHF.

This clone was seen once. This chain uses TRBV6-5 with TRBJ1-3; possibly TRBD1 for D (5 bases). CDR3 length: 14 residues. The V and J ends lost 4 bases and 5 bases respectively, with 12 bases between them. From germline, CDR1 is MNHEY and CDR2 SVGAGI. The chain's CDR3 is CASSSAGSRNTIYF. DNA of the CDR3: TGTGCCAGCAGTTCCGCAGGGTCGAGAAACACCATATATTTT.

The chain couples TRBV6-5 to TRBJ1-2, with D possibly TRBD1 on 5 matching bases. The CDR3 is made up of 12 amino acids. V lost 5 bases to trimming and J lost 7 bases, with 11 bases between them. Per germline, CDR1 MNHEY and CDR2 SVGAGI. The CDR3 region is CASSPGRGGYTF. CDR3 bases: TGTGCCAGCAGTCCAGGAAGGGGTGGCTACACCTTC.

This clone appeared a single time. This chain connects TRBV27 to TRBJ2-7; possibly TRBD2 for D (6 bases). Trimming removed 1 base at V and 2 bases at J, with 18 bases between. CDR3 size: 17 residues. Germline assignment: CDR1 MNHEY and CDR2 SMNVEV (reference sequence). The CDR3 DNA reads TGTGCCAGCAGTTTATGGGCCCGGGGGACCTCCGCCTACGAGCAGTACTTC. This gives the protein CASSLWARGTSAYEQYF.

The chain employs TRBV19 and TRBJ2-7; 9 bases map to TRBD2. The V gene's germline CDR1 is LNHDA and CDR2 SQIVND (reference sequence). The CDR3 spans 13 residues. V was pared by 6 bases and J by 2 bases, with 2 bases of the junction left unmatched. CDR3 region: CASRTSGTYEQYF. Written as DNA, the CDR3 is TGTGCCAGTAGGACTAGCGGCACCTACGAGCAGTACTTC. The entire variable domain, with the rest obtained from reference TRBV19 and TRBJ2-7, is as follows: DGGITQSPKYLFRKEGQNVTLSCEQNLNHDAMYWYRQDPGQGLRLIYYSQIVNDFQKGDIAEGYSVSREKKESFPLTVTSAQKNPTAFYLCASRTSGTYEQYFGPGTRLTVT.

The gene calls are TRBV7-9 and TRBJ1-6; a weak D match, TRBD1 (5 bases). CDR1 and CDR2 (germline): SEHNR, FQNEAQ (reference sequence). The V gene lost 7 bases and the J gene lost 7 bases, with 14 bases spanning the gap. This CDR3 has 14 amino acids. This CDR3 is CASTLGQVNSPLHF. The CDR3 DNA follows: TGTGCCAGCACCTTGGGGCAGGTGAATTCACCCCTCCACTTT.

This clone appeared many times. The chain's CDR3 is CASSFQGRATDTQYF. CDR3 DNA: TGTGCCAGCAGCTTCCAGGGCCGAGCCACAGATACGCAGTATTTT. The chain recombines TRBV5-5 with TRBJ2-3, with D possibly TRBD1 on 5 matching bases. This CDR3 comprises 15 residues. CDR1 and CDR2 from the germline V gene are SGHKS and YYEKEE (reference sequence). The V and J ends lost 2 bases and 2 bases respectively, with 12 bases between them.

The chain recombines TRBV4-3 with TRBJ1-2; TRBD1 aligns across 8 bases. Germline CDR1 reads LGHNA; CDR2 reads YSLEER. The CDR3 loop spans 14 amino acids. Trimming removed 1 base from V and 3 bases from J; junction bases left unmatched: 1. The CDR3 here is CASSQVDRDYGYTF. CDR3 coding DNA: TGCGCCAGCAGCCAAGTGGACAGGGACTATGGCTACACCTTC.

This chain links TRBV19 with TRBJ1-3; D is possibly TRBD1 (5 bases). V lost 7 bases and J lost 0, with 10 bases in between. CDR1 LNHDA and CDR2 SQIVND come from the germline V gene (reference sequence). The CDR3 sequence is 14 residues long. The CDR3 here is CASNKQVSGNTIYF. DNA for the CDR3: TGTGCCAGTAATAAACAGGTCTCTGGAAACACCATATATTTT.

This clone came up a few times. V usage is TRBV30 and J usage is TRBJ2-5; TRBD2 is a possible D gene (6 bases). This CDR3 spans 14 amino acids. Germline CDR1 is GTSNPN and CDR2 is SVGIG (reference sequence). V lost 1 base and J lost 0, with 9 bases in between. The CDR3 loop is CAWSGREYQETQYF. The CDR3 DNA sequence: TGTGCCTGGAGTGGACGGGAGTACCAAGAGACCCAGTACTTC.

The chain combines TRBV7-6 with TRBJ1-4; D call uncertain. Germline V gene lookup returns CDR1 SGHVS and CDR2 FNYEAQ. Trimming removed 4 bases from V and 5 bases from J, with 11 bases in between. The CDR3 runs 14 residues. CDR3 coding DNA: TGTGCCAGCAGCTCCGGGTCTTCGAATGAAAAACTGTTTTTT. Translated: CASSSGSSNEKLFF.

V gene TRBV15 combines with J gene TRBJ2-6; D ambiguous. The CDR3 is 16 amino acids. Trimming took 0 bases from V and 0 from J, leaving 6 bases between them. The germline V gene has CDR1 LNHNV and CDR2 YYDKDF (reference sequence). CDR3: CATSRDPSSGANVLTF. For the CDR3, the DNA is TGTGCCACCAGCAGAGATCCCAGCTCTGGGGCCAACGTCCTGACTTTC.

The rearrangement uses TRBV5-4 and TRBJ2-2; TRBD1 matches 7 bases. This CDR3 is built from 14 residues. J gave up 5 bases and V 2 bases, and 3 bases lay outside the gene matches. The germline V gene has CDR1 SGHNT and CDR2 YYREEE (reference sequence). The CDR3 coding sequence is TGTGCCAGCAGCTTTCCACAGGGGACCGGGGAGCTGTTTTTT. Its translation is CASSFPQGTGELFF.

This clone appeared once. V gene TRBV19 combines with J gene TRBJ1-1; 7 nucleotides align to TRBD1. Germline V CDR1 and CDR2: LNHDA, SQIVND (reference sequence). With V trimmed by 3 bases and J by 8 bases, 6 bases remained unmatched. The CDR3 spans 13 residues. As DNA, the CDR3 is TGTGCCAGTAGTATCCGAGGGACAGTAGAAGCTTTCTTT. It specifies CASSIRGTVEAFF.

The chain has TRBV12-2 and TRBJ1-4. TRBV12-2 is given as a pseudogene. CDR3 length equals 12 residues. The CDR3 DNA reads as TGTGCAAGTCGTCGTCGTTATCGGAAACTGTTTTTT. This encodes CASRRRYRKLFF.